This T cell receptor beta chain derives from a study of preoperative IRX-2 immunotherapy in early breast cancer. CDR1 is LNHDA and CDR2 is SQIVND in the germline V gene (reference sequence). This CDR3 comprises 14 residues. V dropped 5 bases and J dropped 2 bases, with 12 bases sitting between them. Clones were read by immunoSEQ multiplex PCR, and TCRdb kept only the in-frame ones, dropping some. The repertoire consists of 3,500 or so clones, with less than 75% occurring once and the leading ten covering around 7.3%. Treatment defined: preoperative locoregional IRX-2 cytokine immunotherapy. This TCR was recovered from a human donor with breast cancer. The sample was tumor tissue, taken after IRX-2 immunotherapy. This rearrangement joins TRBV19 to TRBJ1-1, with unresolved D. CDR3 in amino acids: CASSLFAGNTEAFF. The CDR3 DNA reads TGTGCCAGTAGTTTGTTTGCGGGTAACACTGAAGCTTTCTTT.